This TCR beta chain was sequenced for a study of siplizumab effects on memory and regulatory T cells. Per sample, approximately 10^5 TCR templates underwent assay. Sequencing was performed with immunoSEQ multiplex PCR; in TCRdb, only in-frame clones are kept and a portion is missing. The sample holds roughly 100,000 clones, over 95% seen once. There are 13 residues in the CDR3. V was trimmed by 2 bases and J by 4 bases, leaving 9 bases between them. The V gene's germline CDR1 is KGHSH and CDR2 LQKENI. The TCR was taken from a human donor in good health. Input material: naive CD4+ T cells sorted from blood. V usage is TRBV18 and J usage is TRBJ2-7; D is uncertain. The CDR3 DNA reads TGTGCCAGCTCACCAGGGCCCCCTTACGAGCAGTACTTC. Its protein product is CASSPGPPYEQYF.